This entry lists 32 T cell receptor beta chains sequenced from one sample in a study of T cells in Graves' hyperthyroidism and ophthalmopathy (dated by TCRdb to the late 2010s). The library was produced with multiplex PCR. The sequencer was an Illumina HiSeq 2000. TCR beta CDR3 regions were amplified from RNA transcripts. The first round of RT-PCR for the TCR CDR3 was performed with the HTBI primer set and the Qiagen OneStep RT-PCR kit. TCRdb reprocessed the public reads (quality trimming at Q25 with fastp, clone calling with MiXCR) and kept in-frame beta chains. Rows are unified per CDR3 protein, each entry keeping the most common DNA and genes. This sample holds about 250,000 distinct CDR3 sequences; around 24% were observed only once. The leading ten clones occupy 35% of the sample. Sequencing was done on a sample of blood. These receptor sequences come from a woman between 40 and 50 years old with Graves' ophthalmopathy.

This clonotype was recorded many times. The gene calls are TRBV27 and TRBJ2-5, with TRBD2 identical over 11 bases. CDR1 MNHEY and CDR2 SMNVEV come from the germline V gene (reference sequence). The CDR3 contains 16 residues. The V segment lost 8 bases and the J segment 5 bases; nucleotides outside the gene matches: 13. The CDR3, as DNA: TGTGCCAGCTCGATCTTAGCGGGAGGGCCCGGGGAGACCCAGTACTTC. This encodes CASSILAGGPGETQYF.

This clonotype was detected ten times or more. Here the CDR3 reads CASSFRDRAYEQYF. The CDR3 coding sequence is TGTGCCAGCAGCTTCCGGGACAGGGCGTACGAGCAGTACTTC. This sequence joins TRBV7-2 and TRBJ2-7; 9 nucleotides line up with TRBD1. Germline V gene sequence: CDR1 SGHTA, CDR2 FQGNSA. This CDR3 has 14 amino acids. V lost 3 bases to trimming and J lost 4 bases; unmatched junction nucleotides: 4.

This clonotype occurred many times. The chain uses TRBV7-9 and TRBJ2-7; 7 bases line up with TRBD1. Germline CDR1 reads SEHNR; CDR2 reads FQNEAQ (reference sequence). Unmatched junction bases numbered 1, after V lost 4 bases and J lost 1 base. This CDR3 contains 13 residues. CDR3 DNA: TGTGCCAGCAGCTCACAGGGGTCCTACGAGCAGTACTTC. It encodes CASSSQGSYEQYF.

Comment on this clonotype: Its ends do not fully match the called genes, so a read error is possible. The chain links TRBV6-2 or TRBV6-3 to TRBJ1-2; D ambiguous. The CDR3 has 14 residues. The germline gives CDR1 MNHEY, CDR2 SVGEGT. CDR3 sequence: CASSYLEHNYGYNF. Written as DNA, the CDR3 is TGTGCCAGCAGTTACCTGGAGCACAACTATGGCTACAACTTC.

A few counts support this clonotype. The rearrangement links TRBV12-3 or TRBV12-4 to TRBJ2-4, with D perhaps matching TRBD1 (5 bases). The CDR3 contains 14 residues. V lost 8 bases, J lost 3 bases, and 14 bases lay in between. The CDR3: CASPPQGGKNIQYF. CDR3 nucleotides: TGTGCCAGCCCCCCCCAGGGCGGCAAAAACATTCAGTACTTC.

This clonotype appeared many times. The rearrangement links TRBV29-1 to TRBJ2-5, with 13 nucleotides matching TRBD2. Germline V gene lookup returns CDR1 SQVTM and CDR2 ANQGSEA. V trimming: 7 bases; J trimming: 5 bases; junction bases outside the gene matches: 10. This CDR3 comprises 15 residues. CDR3 DNA: TGCAGCGCCATAGGACTAGCGGGAGAATCCGAGACCCAGTACTTC. Protein product: CSAIGLAGESETQYF.

This clonotype was observed many times. V gene TRBV9 combines with J gene TRBJ2-5, with 8 bases aligning to TRBD2. In germline, CDR1 is SGDLS, CDR2 YYNGEE. J gave up 5 bases and V 4 bases, and 10 bases lay outside the gene matches. There are 15 residues in the CDR3. The CDR3 DNA follows: TGTGCCAGCAGCCCCCTGGGGGTAGCGGGGGAGACCCAGTACTTC. This gives the protein CASSPLGVAGETQYF.

This clonotype showed up many times. The genes are TRBV12-3 or TRBV12-4 and TRBJ2-1; D call uncertain. This CDR3 comprises 12 residues. V was clipped by 3 bases and J by 6 bases, with 6 bases between them. Written as DNA, the CDR3 is TGTGCCAGCAGTTTGGGGTTCAATGAGCAGTTCTTC. The encoded protein is CASSLGFNEQFF.

This clonotype showed up many times. J is TRBJ2-2 and V is TRBV6-1; D is ambiguous. This CDR3 spans 15 amino acids. In germline, CDR1 is MNHNS, CDR2 SASEGT. Trimming cost V 3 bases and J 3 bases, with 11 bases left between them. CDR3 sequence: CASSDHPSDTGELFF. For the CDR3, the DNA is TGTGCCAGCAGTGACCACCCTTCAGACACCGGGGAGCTGTTTTTT.

This clonotype was detected ten times or more. The rearrangement joins TRBV7-8 to TRBJ2-6, with D perhaps TRBD1 (6 bases). This CDR3 spans 17 amino acids. Germline CDR1 is SGHVS and CDR2 is FQNEAQ. The V and J ends lost 3 bases and 1 base respectively, with 13 bases between them. The CDR3 bases are TGTGCCAGCAGCTTCGGCCCACAGGGATCTGGGGCCAACGTCCTGACTTTC. Translation: CASSFGPQGSGANVLTF.

The rearrangement joins TRBV12-3 or TRBV12-4 to TRBJ2-2; 8 nucleotides match TRBD1. CDR3 length: 16 amino acids. After removal of 5 bases from V and 2 bases from J, the junction contained 7 bases not matched to a gene. The CDR3 nucleotides read TGTGCCAGCAGTACAACCGGGACAGGAAACACCGGGGAGCTGTTTTTT. Protein product: CASSTTGTGNTGELFF.

This clonotype was detected ten times or more. The gene calls are TRBV6-5 and TRBJ1-5; 7 bases align to TRBD1. The ends lost 6 bases at V and 5 bases at J; junction bases unmatched: 4. CDR3 length: 13 residues. Germline values: CDR1 MNHEY, CDR2 SVGAGI. The CDR3 spells CASSRQGHQPQHF. CDR3 DNA: TGTGCCAGCAGCCGACAGGGCCATCAGCCCCAGCATTTT.

This clonotype showed up many times. The chain links TRBV29-1 to TRBJ2-2; D might be TRBD1 (6 bases). CDR3 length equals 13 residues. The V gene lost 3 bases and the J gene lost 6 bases, with 11 bases spanning the gap. Germline assignment: CDR1 SQVTM and CDR2 ANQGSEA. This CDR3 reads CSVDADRPGELFF. The CDR3 DNA follows: TGCAGCGTTGATGCAGACAGGCCCGGGGAGCTGTTTTTT.

This clonotype was counted a few times. The rearrangement links TRBV6-5 to TRBJ2-7; D may be TRBD2 (6 bases). Trimming removed 0 bases at V and 3 bases at J, with 15 bases between. There are 16 residues in the CDR3. CDR1 and CDR2 from the germline V gene are MNHEY and SVGAGI. The CDR3 nucleotides are TGTGCCAGCAGTTACTCGAGAGGGAGCGGGCACTACGAGCAGTACTTC. Its protein product is CASSYSRGSGHYEQYF.

The gene calls are TRBV6-1 and TRBJ2-7; 7 bases are shared with TRBD1. The CDR3 contains 15 residues. Germline V gene lookup returns CDR1 MNHNS and CDR2 SASEGT. J gave up 2 bases and V 5 bases, and 9 bases lay outside the gene matches. The CDR3 DNA reads TGTGCCAGCAGTCAGACAGGGTTGTCGACCTACGAGCAGTACTTC. Its protein is CASSQTGLSTYEQYF.

The sample holds many counts of this clonotype. V and J are TRBV11-2 and TRBJ2-5; D gene ambiguous. Deletions cut 7 bases from V and 5 bases from J, with 11 bases between. Germline CDR1 and CDR2: SGHAT and FQNNGV. The CDR3 totals 12 residues. DNA for the CDR3: TGTGCCAGCACCCGGCCCCTGGAGACCCAGTACTTC. Protein sequence: CASTRPLETQYF.

This clonotype was recorded many times. The chain is built from TRBV7-8 and TRBJ1-3; D possibly corresponds to TRBD1 (5 bases). The V end was cut by 2 bases, the J end by 7 bases, with 21 bases between. CDR3 length: 17 amino acids. In germline, CDR1 is SGHVS, CDR2 FQNEAQ. The CDR3 DNA is TGTGCCAGCAGCTTAAGGCCGAGGCAGGGAACTATTAACACCATATATTTT. Translating it yields CASSLRPRQGTINTIYF. The complete variable domain, with remaining parts taken from reference TRBV7-8 and TRBJ1-3, reads GAGVSQSPRYKVAKRGQDVALRCDPISGHVSLFWYQQALGQGPEFLTYFQNEAQLDKSGLPSDRFFAERPEGSVSTLKIQRTQQEDSAVYLCASSLRPRQGTINTIYFGEGSWLTVV.

J is TRBJ2-7 and V is TRBV3-1; 7 bases map to TRBD2. J lost 3 bases, V lost 1 base, and 12 bases had no gene match. This CDR3 comprises 17 residues. The germline CDR1 and CDR2 sequences are LGHDT and YNNKEL (reference sequence). In DNA form, the CDR3 reads TGTGCCAGCAGCCAAGGCTGGGACTACAACCTTATCTACGAGCAGTACTTC. It translates to CASSQGWDYNLIYEQYF.

This clonotype was seen a handful of times. This sequence joins TRBV24-1 and TRBJ2-2, with TRBD1 matching over 9 bases. V dropped 0 bases and J dropped 7; count of bases not matched to a gene: 5. The CDR3 contains 16 residues. CDR1 and CDR2 (germline): KGHDR, SFDVKD. The CDR3 DNA is TGTGCCACCAGTGATTTGGGACAGGGGAGCTACGGGGAGCTGTTTTTT. It specifies CATSDLGQGSYGELFF.

This clonotype was seen many times. The gene calls are TRBV27 and TRBJ2-7; no clear D. Looked up from germline, CDR1 is MNHEY and CDR2 is SMNVEV (reference sequence). V was shortened by 2 bases and J by 2 bases, with 7 bases between the two germline ends. The CDR3 loop spans 13 amino acids. This CDR3 reads CASSLAETYEQYF. In DNA form, the CDR3 reads TGTGCCAGCAGTTTAGCAGAAACCTACGAGCAGTACTTC.

This clonotype has a count of ten or more. The gene calls are TRBV29-1 and TRBJ1-2; D is ambiguous. The germline gives CDR1 SQVTM, CDR2 ANQGSEA. The CDR3 extends over 9 amino acids. The V and J ends lost 3 bases and 8 bases respectively, with 4 bases between them. The CDR3 DNA is TGCAGCGTTGAGCGGGGCTACACCTTC. Its protein product is CSVERGYTF.

This clonotype occurred many times. This chain joins TRBV20-1 and TRBJ2-7; TRBD1 matches 10 bases. V shed 5 bases and J 3 bases; nucleotides not matched to a gene: 1. The CDR3 spans 12 residues. Germline V CDR1 and CDR2: DFQATT, SNEGSKA (reference sequence). CDR3 in DNA: TGCAGTGCTTGGGACAGGGGCTACGAGCAGTACTTC. Amino acids: CSAWDRGYEQYF.

This clonotype was seen repeatedly, ten times or more. V and J are TRBV10-3 and TRBJ1-5; tentatively, D is TRBD1 (5 bases). CDR3 size: 14 residues. Per the germline V gene, CDR1 is ENHRY and CDR2 is SYGVKD. V dropped 6 bases and J dropped 4 bases, with 13 bases sitting between them. In DNA, the CDR3 is TGTGCCATCAGGGCGACCGGGGCTAATCAGCCCCAGCATTTT. Amino acids: CAIRATGANQPQHF.

V usage is TRBV12-3 or TRBV12-4 and J usage is TRBJ2-7; TRBD2 might be the D (5 bases). The CDR3 sequence is 16 residues long. V lost 5 bases and J 0 bases, leaving 17 bases between the germline ends. CDR3 amino acids: CASSDYIDGSSYEQYF. CDR3 nucleotide sequence: TGTGCCAGCAGTGACTATATCGACGGCAGCTCCTACGAGCAGTACTTC.

V is TRBV12-3 or TRBV12-4 and J is TRBJ1-5, with D uncertain. There are 14 residues in the CDR3. Trimming stripped 6 bases from V and 3 bases from J, with 12 bases between. CDR3 loop: CASSFDGYNQPQHF. The CDR3 coding sequence is TGTGCCAGCAGCTTTGACGGATACAATCAGCCCCAGCATTTT.

This clonotype was detected many times. V is TRBV20-1 and J is TRBJ2-7; no definite D call. The V end lost 4 bases, the J end lost 3 bases, and 10 bases lay between the germline ends. The length of the CDR3 is 12 residues. Germline V gene sequence: CDR1 DFQATT, CDR2 SNEGSKA (reference sequence). The CDR3, as DNA: TGCAGTGCTAAAAGAGGCGACTACGAGCAGTACTTC. Amino acid sequence: CSAKRGDYEQYF.

The sample holds many counts of this clonotype. CDR3 sequence reads: CASRGGNSPLHF. The CDR3 nucleotides read TGTGCCAGCAGGGGGGGAAATTCACCCCTCCACTTT. This rearrangement joins TRBV2 to TRBJ1-6, with a possible D match to TRBD1 (5 bases). Trimming took off 6 bases at V and 7 bases at J, with 7 bases between the two ends. The germline V gene has CDR1 SNHLY and CDR2 FYNNEI. This CDR3 has 12 amino acids. Supplemented by reference TRBV2 and TRBJ1-6, the full variable domain reads EPEVTQTPSHQVTQMGQEVILRCVPISNHLYFYWYRQILGQKVEFLVSFYNNEISEKSEIFDDQFSVERPDGSNFTLKIRSTKLEDSAMYFCASRGGNSPLHFGNGTRLTVT.

The chain employs TRBV12-3 or TRBV12-4 and TRBJ2-7; 12 nucleotides line up with TRBD2. The V segment lost 6 bases and the J segment 0 bases; nucleotides outside the gene matches: 6. The CDR3 contains 16 residues. In DNA, the CDR3 is TGTGCCAGCAGCCCGGGGACTAGCGGGTTCTCCTACGAGCAGTACTTC. This sequence encodes CASSPGTSGFSYEQYF.

This clonotype has at least ten counts. The chain employs TRBV6-5 and TRBJ2-5; 8 bases match TRBD2. Losses at the gene ends were 0 bases for V and 3 bases for J; bases not matched to a gene: 15. Per the germline V gene, CDR1 is MNHEY and CDR2 is SVGAGI. CDR3 size: 19 residues. Here the CDR3 DNA reads TGTGCCAGCAGTTACTCGGAGATGACTAGCGCAAGACCGAAAGAGACCCAGTACTTC. This sequence encodes CASSYSEMTSARPKETQYF.

This clonotype was seen ten or more times. The V and J genes are TRBV11-1 and TRBJ2-5; 10 bases align to TRBD1. In germline, CDR1 is SGHAT, CDR2 FQDESV (reference sequence). V gave up 4 bases and J gave up 4 bases; unmatched junction bases: 6. The CDR3 covers 15 residues. This CDR3 reads CASSSHDRGRETQYF. In nucleotides, the CDR3 is TGTGCCAGCAGCTCCCATGACAGGGGGCGAGAGACCCAGTACTTC. Based on the CDR3 plus reference TRBV11-1 and TRBJ2-5, the full variable domain is EAEVAQSPRYKITEKSQAVAFWCDPISGHATLYWYRQILGQGPELLVQFQDESVVDDSQLPKDRFSAERLKGVDSTLKIQPAELGDSAMYLCASSSHDRGRETQYFGPGTRLLVL.

This chain joins TRBV28 and TRBJ1-1; 7 nucleotides agree with TRBD1. The junction had 7 bases not matched to a gene; V was cut back by 5 bases and J by 4 bases. This CDR3 comprises 14 residues. In germline, CDR1 is MDHEN, CDR2 SYDVKM. CDR3 residues: CASSATGDVTEAFF. The CDR3 DNA is TGTGCCAGCAGTGCTACAGGGGATGTCACTGAAGCTTTCTTT.

This clonotype was observed many times. V is TRBV30 and J is TRBJ1-2; D not certain. There are 15 residues in the CDR3. V lost 1 base, J lost 3 bases, and 15 bases lay in between. Germline V CDR1 and CDR2: GTSNPN, SVGIG (reference sequence). CDR3 sequence: CAWSATLTGDYGYTF. The CDR3 DNA sequence: TGTGCCTGGAGTGCGACTCTAACGGGTGACTATGGCTACACCTTC.